This T cell receptor (beta chain) was observed in a study of shared clonotypes between healthy human individuals. Overall study context: Researchers assigned three CD4 naive, three CD4 memory, two CD8 naive and one CD8 memory plate to each donor. Study-wide results and limits: Naive subsets typically showed greater estimated richness than memory subsets. The study found roughly 5% of naive CD4 clonotypes shared across a handful of donors. Sequencing depth was expected to affect clonotype sharing among donors.

This CDR3 comprises 14 residues. Germline CDR1 reads MNHNS; CDR2 reads SASEGT. Trimming pared 2 bases from V and 4 bases from J, leaving 12 bases between. Points on this clone: Its target is unknown.

Only in-frame clones appear in the TCRdb table, and some are missing; sequencing was by immunoSEQ multiplex PCR. The profile shows approximately 710,000 clones, 80% to 95% of them singletons. The sequencing sample was made of memory CD8+ T cells from PBMCs. The subset here: CD45RO+ cells pooled with CCR7-negative TemRA cells. The V gene is TRBV6-1, the J gene TRBJ2-7; D is unresolved. This sequence was found in a man between 18 and 35 years old in good health. Some clones in this sample may be carry-over from other donors' samples. The CDR3 here is CASSEFGRGYEQYF. CDR3 in DNA: TGTGCCAGCAGTGAATTTGGCCGAGGTTACGAGCAGTACTTC.